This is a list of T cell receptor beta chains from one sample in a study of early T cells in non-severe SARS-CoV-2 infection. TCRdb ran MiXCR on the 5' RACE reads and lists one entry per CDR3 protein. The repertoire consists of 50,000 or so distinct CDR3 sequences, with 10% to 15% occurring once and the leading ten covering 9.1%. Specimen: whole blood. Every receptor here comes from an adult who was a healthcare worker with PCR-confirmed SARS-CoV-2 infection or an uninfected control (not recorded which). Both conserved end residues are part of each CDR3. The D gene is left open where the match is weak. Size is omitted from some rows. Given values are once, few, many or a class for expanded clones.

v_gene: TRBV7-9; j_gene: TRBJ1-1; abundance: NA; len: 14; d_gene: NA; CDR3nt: TGTGCCAGCAGCCCCAACAGCATGAACACTGAAGCTTTCTTT; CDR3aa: CASSPNSMNTEAFF
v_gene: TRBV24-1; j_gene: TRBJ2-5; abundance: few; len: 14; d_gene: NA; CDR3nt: TGTGCCACCAGTGATTTGGAGAACCAAGAGACCCAGTACTTC; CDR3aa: CATSDLENQETQYF
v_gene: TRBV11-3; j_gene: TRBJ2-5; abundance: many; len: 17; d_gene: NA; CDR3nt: TGTGCCAGCAGCTTAGTCGTGGGGACGGGGGATCAAGAGACCCAGTACTTC; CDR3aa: CASSLVVGTGDQETQYF
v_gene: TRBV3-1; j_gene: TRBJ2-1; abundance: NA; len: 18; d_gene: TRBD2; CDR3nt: TGTGCCAGCAGCCAAGATCCCGTAGCGGGGGCCCTTTACAATGAGCAGTTCTTC; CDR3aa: CASSQDPVAGALYNEQFF
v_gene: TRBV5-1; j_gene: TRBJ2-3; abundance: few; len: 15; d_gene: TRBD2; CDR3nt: TGCGCCAGCAGCTTTAACGGCGGGGGTACAGATACGCAGTATTTT; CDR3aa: CASSFNGGGTDTQYF
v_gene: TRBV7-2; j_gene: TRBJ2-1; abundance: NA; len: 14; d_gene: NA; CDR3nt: TGTGCCAGCAGCTTCGCCGGACGCAACAATGAGCAGTTCTTC; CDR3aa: CASSFAGRNNEQFF
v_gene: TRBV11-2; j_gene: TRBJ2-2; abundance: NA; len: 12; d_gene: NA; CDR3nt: TGTGCCAGCAGCCAACCCCGCCGGGAGCTGTTTTTT; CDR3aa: CASSQPRRELFF
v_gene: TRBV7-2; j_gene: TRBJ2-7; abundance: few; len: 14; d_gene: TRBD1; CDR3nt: TGTGCCAGCAGCCCACGACAGGGATCCTACGAGCAGTACTTC; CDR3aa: CASSPRQGSYEQYF
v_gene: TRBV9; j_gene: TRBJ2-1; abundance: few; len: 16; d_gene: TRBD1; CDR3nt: TGTGCCAGCAGCCTATGGACAGGGGCAGGATACAATGAGCAGTTCTTC; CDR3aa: CASSLWTGAGYNEQFF
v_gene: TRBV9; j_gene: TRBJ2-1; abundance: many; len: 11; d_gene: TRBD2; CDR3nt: TGTGCCAGCAGCGAGGGAGGGGAGCAGTTCTTC; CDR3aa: CASSEGGEQFF
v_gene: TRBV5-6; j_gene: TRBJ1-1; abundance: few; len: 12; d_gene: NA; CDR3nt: TGTGCCAGCAGCATTTTGAACACTGAAGCTTTCTTT; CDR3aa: CASSILNTEAFF
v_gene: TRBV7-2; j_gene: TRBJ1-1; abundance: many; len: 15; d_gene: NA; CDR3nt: TGTGCCAGCAGCTTAGGCAGGGCAAGGGGAACTGAAGCTTTCTTT; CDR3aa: CASSLGRARGTEAFF
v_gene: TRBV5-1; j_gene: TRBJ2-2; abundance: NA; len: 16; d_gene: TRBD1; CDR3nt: TGCGCCAGCAGCGTACTACCGGGACAGGCTTCCGGGGAGCTGTTTTTT; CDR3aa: CASSVLPGQASGELFF
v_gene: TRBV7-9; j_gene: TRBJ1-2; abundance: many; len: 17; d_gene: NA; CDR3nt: TGTGCCAGCAGCTTAGACCCTTCCAGGAATCTCAACTATGGCTACACCTTC; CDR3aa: CASSLDPSRNLNYGYTF